This T cell receptor beta chain was sequenced for a study of blood T cell repertoires in COVID-19. For the study at large: The United States, Italy and Spain supplied acute and convalescent COVID-19 samples. The cDNA or gDNA used as material had been derived from T cells, B-cell-depleted T cells, or PBMCs.

Under the authors' procedure: Estimation of nucleated cell counts was performed using reference gene primer amplification. TCRdb's copy holds only in-frame clones and misses some; the assay was immunoSEQ multiplex PCR. V and J calls plus clone size are reproduced from that table; the DNA served to infer D and trimming. Of about 250,000 clones listed, roughly 86% are singletons. The CDR3 has 14 residues. V gave up 8 bases and J gave up 1 base; unmatched junction bases: 4. Germline CDR1 MNHEY, CDR2 SVGAGI. This clonotype originated in a woman aged 60-70 years who had recovered from COVID-19. Sample: peripheral blood. The rearrangement joins TRBV6-5 to TRBJ2-2, with TRBD1 matching over 7 bases. This chain's CDR3 is CASRRQGNTGELFF. The CDR3 nucleotides are TGTGCCAGCCGGCGACAGGGGAACACCGGGGAGCTGTTTTTT.